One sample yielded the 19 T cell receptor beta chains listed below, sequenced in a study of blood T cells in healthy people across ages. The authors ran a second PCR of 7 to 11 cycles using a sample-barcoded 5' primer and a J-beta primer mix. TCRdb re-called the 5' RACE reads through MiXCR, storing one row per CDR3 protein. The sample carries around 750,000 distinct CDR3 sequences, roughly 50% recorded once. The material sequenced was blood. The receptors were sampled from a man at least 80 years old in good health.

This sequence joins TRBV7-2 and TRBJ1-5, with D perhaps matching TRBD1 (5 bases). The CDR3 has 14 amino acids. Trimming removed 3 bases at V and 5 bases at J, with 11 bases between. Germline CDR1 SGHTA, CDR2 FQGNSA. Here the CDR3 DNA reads TGTGCCAGCAGCTTCCAGGGTAGGGATCAGCCCCAGCATTTT. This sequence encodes CASSFQGRDQPQHF.

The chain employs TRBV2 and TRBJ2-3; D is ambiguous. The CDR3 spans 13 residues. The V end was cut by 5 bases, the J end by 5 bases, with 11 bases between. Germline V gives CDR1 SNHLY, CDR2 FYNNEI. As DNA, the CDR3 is TGTGCCAGCAGTACTGCCCTCCGAGATACGCAGTATTTT. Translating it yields CASSTALRDTQYF.

The chain's CDR3 is CARGTAGNAYNEQYF. CDR3 in DNA: TGTGCCAGGGGGACCGCGGGGAATGCCTACAATGAGCAGTACTTC. The rearrangement uses TRBV2 and TRBJ2-5; possibly TRBD2 for D (6 bases). Per the germline V gene, CDR1 is SNHLY and CDR2 is FYNNEI. The CDR3 extends over 15 amino acids. V was cut by 9 bases and J by 11 bases, with 28 bases left in between. The full variable domain, in which reference TRBV2 and TRBJ2-5 provide the parts outside the CDR3, is EPEVTQTPSHQVTQMGQEVILRCVPISNHLYFYWYRQILGQKVEFLVSFYNNEISEKSEIFDDQFSVERPDGSNFTLKIRSTKLEDSAMYFCARGTAGNAYNEQYFGPGTRLLVL.

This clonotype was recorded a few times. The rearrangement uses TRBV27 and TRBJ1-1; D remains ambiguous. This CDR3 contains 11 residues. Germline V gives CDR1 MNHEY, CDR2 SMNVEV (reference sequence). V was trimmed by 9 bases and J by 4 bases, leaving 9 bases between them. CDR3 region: CASGRGTEAFF. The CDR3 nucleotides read TGTGCCAGTGGACGGGGCACTGAAGCTTTCTTT.

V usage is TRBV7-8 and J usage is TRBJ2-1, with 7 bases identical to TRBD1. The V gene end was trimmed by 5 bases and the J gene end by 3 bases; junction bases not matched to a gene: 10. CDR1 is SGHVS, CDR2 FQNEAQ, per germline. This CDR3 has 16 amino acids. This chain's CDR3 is CASSPGQDGYYNEQFF. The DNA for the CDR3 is TGTGCCAGCAGCCCCGGACAGGATGGCTACTACAATGAGCAGTTCTTC.

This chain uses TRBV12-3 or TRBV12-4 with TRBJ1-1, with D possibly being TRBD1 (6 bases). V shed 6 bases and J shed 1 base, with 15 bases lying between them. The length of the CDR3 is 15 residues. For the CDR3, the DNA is TGTGCCAGCAGCACCGGCAGGGGAGGGAACACTGAAGCTTTCTTT. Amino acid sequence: CASSTGRGGNTEAFF.

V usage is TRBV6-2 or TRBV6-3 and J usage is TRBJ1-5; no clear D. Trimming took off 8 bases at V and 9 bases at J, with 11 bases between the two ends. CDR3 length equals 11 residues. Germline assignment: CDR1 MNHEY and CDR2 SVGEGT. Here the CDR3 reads CASALLGPQHF. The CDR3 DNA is TGTGCCAGCGCCCTGCTGGGGCCCCAGCATTTT.

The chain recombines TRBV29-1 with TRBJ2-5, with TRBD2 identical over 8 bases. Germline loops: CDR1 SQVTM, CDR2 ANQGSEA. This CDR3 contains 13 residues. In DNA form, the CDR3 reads TGCGCGGATCAGCGGGAGTTAGGAGAGACCCAGTACTTC. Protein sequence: CADQRELGETQYF.

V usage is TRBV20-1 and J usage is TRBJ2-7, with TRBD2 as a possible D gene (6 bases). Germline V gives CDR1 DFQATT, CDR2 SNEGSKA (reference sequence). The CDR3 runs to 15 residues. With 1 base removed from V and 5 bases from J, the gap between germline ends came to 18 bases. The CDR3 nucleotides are TGCAGTGCTAGAGTTCCTAGCGTCGTACACCACGAGCAGTACTTC. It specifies CSARVPSVVHHEQYF.

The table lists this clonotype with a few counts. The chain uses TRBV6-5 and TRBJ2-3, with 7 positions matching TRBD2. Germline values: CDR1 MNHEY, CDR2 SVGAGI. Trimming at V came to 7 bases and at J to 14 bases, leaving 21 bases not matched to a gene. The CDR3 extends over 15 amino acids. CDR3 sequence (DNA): TGTGCCAGCAATCTAGCGCGGGAGAAGCACAGATACGCGTATTTT. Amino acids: CASNLAREKHRYAYF.

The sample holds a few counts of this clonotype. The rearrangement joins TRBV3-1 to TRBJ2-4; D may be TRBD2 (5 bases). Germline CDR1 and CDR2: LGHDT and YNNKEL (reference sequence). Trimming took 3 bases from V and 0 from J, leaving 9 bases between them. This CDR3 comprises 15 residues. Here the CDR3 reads CASSQGVLAKNIQYF. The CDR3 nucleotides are TGTGCCAGCAGCCAGGGAGTATTAGCCAAAAACATTCAGTACTTC.

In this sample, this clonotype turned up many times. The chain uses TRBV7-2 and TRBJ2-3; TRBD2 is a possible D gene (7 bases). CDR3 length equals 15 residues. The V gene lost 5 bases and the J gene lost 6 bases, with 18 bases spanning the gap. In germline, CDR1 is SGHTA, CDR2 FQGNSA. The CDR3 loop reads CASSPRPGGADTQYF. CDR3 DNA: TGTGCCAGCAGCCCCCGTCCTGGGGGGGCGGATACGCAGTATTTT.

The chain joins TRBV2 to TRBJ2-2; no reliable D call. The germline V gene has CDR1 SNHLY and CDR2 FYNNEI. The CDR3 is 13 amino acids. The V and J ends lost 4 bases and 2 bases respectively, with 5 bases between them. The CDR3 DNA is TGTGCCAGCAGTGGGGCTAACACCGGGGAGCTGTTTTTT. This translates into CASSGANTGELFF.

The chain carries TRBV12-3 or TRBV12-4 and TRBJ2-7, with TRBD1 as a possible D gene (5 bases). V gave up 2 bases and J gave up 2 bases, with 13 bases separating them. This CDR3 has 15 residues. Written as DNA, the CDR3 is TGTGCCAGCAGTTTACCAGGGATGGAAACCTACGAGCAGTACTTC. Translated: CASSLPGMETYEQYF.

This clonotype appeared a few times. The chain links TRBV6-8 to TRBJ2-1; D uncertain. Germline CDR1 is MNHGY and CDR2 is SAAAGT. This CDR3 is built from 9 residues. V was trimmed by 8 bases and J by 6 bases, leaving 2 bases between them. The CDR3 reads CASPNEQFF. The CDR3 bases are TGTGCCAGCCCCAATGAGCAGTTCTTC.

The CDR3 coding sequence is TGTGCCAGCAGCCCCTCAGGTAGCGGTTCCTACGAGCAGTACTTC. It yields the protein CASSPSGSGSYEQYF. The chain has TRBV13 and TRBJ2-7, with D possibly matching TRBD2 (6 bases). V lost 5 bases to trimming and J lost 1 base, with 15 bases between them. The CDR3 spans 15 residues. The germline gives CDR1 PRHDT, CDR2 FYEKMQ (reference sequence).

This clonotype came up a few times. The CDR3 reads CASSEYGQNYGYTF. The CDR3 DNA reads TGTGCCAGCAGTGAATATGGGCAGAACTATGGCTACACCTTC. The chain links TRBV25-1 to TRBJ1-2; D is undetermined. The CDR3 runs 14 residues. V gave up 0 bases and J gave up 2 bases, with 7 bases separating them. Germline V CDR1 and CDR2: MGHDK, SYGVNS.

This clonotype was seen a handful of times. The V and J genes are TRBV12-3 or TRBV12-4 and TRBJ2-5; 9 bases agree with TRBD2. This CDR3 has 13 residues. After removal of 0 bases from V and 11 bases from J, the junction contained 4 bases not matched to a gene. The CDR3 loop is CASSLASGSTQYF. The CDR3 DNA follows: TGTGCCAGCAGTTTAGCTAGCGGGAGTACTCAGTACTTC.

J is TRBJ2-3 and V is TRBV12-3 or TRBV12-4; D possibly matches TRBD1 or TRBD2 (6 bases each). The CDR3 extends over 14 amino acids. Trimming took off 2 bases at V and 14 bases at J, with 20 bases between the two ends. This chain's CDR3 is CASSLSGAPRYAYF. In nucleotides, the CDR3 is TGTGCCAGCAGTTTATCGGGGGCCCCCAGATACGCGTATTTT.